This T cell receptor (beta chain) was identified during a study of response to subunit inactivated influenza vaccine. Each CDR3 protein is one row after TCRdb ran MiXCR on the RT-PCR reads. This table has around 520,000 distinct CDR3 sequences, over 25% appearing once. This clonotype came up many times. No antigen is known for it. Findings of the study overall: The authors proposed limited new T cell recruitment per seasonal influenza vaccination.

The CDR3 loop spans 15 amino acids. Trimming cost V 6 bases and J 4 bases, with 15 bases left between them. This receptor was obtained from a man aged 50-59 years who received an inactivated influenza vaccine. The rearrangement joins TRBV12-3 or TRBV12-4 to TRBJ2-2; D remains unclear. The sample in question was CD4+ T cells sorted from PBMCs, obtained 5 days after vaccination. As DNA, the CDR3 is TGTGCCAGCAGCCGGGCCGCAGTAGGCACCGGGGAGCTGTTTTTT. Protein sequence: CASSRAAVGTGELFF.